This paragraph covers one T cell receptor (beta chain) sequence. The antigen remains unidentified. The assay was immunoSEQ multiplex PCR, and TCRdb's table has in-frame clones only and misses some. The repertoire holds roughly 200,000 clones, over 85% seen once, with around 3.6% in the top ten. This record belongs to a study of T cell responses to AZD1222 COVID-19 vaccine. Study-level findings and limits: Donors were largely white British and mainly female; clonal diversity was possibly underestimated. When two AZD1222 doses had been given, Spike-specific TCR breadth and depth rose.

The CDR3 runs 14 residues. CDR1 is SGHNT and CDR2 is YENEEA in the germline V gene. Trimming pared 5 bases from V and 8 bases from J, leaving 18 bases between. The chain recombines TRBV11-3 with TRBJ1-1, with TRBD1 as a possible D gene (5 bases). The receptor comes from an adult who received the MenACWY meningococcal vaccine as a control. This specimen consisted of peripheral blood, obtained 28 days after the second dose of the MenACWY control vaccine. The CDR3 loop reads CASSRSGGIREAFF. CDR3 bases: TGTGCCAGCAGCCGTTCGGGGGGGATCAGAGAAGCTTTCTTT. The entire variable domain, with the rest obtained from reference TRBV11-3 and TRBJ1-1, is as follows: EAGVVQSPRYKIIEKKQPVAFWCNPISGHNTLYWYLQNLGQGPELLIRYENEEAVDDSQLPKDRFSAERLKGVDSTLKIQPAELGDSAVYLCASSRSGGIREAFFGQGTRLTVV.